The source of this T cell receptor (beta chain) is a study of human T cells and chemical hapten exposure. The CDR3 extends over 15 amino acids. Germline V gene data show CDR1 as SNHLY and CDR2 as FYNNEI. V shed 1 base and J shed 0 bases, with 6 bases lying between them. Regarding time point: patch test 1, 2 weeks after DPC sensitization. Treatment indicated: therapeutic diphenylcyclopropenone sensitization with weekly scalp DPC. Prior to application of each patch test, blood was drawn. TCRdb re-analysed the RACE reads in MiXCR, keeping a single row per CDR3 protein. The table lists 340,000 or so distinct CDR3 sequences, 5.5% to 8% of them singletons.

The receptor's source is a woman under 30 with alopecia areata. Some clones in this sample may be carry-over from other donors' samples. The chain has TRBV2 and TRBJ2-2; a possible D gene is TRBD1 (6 bases). Source: whole blood, taken in connection with sensitization to the hapten diphenylcyclopropenone (DPC). The CDR3 DNA reads TGTGCCAGCAGTGAAGGGACAGCGAACACCGGGGAGCTGTTTTTT. Its translation: CASSEGTANTGELFF.